This T cell receptor beta chain was obtained from a study of naive and memory T cell subsets (dated by TCRdb to 2017 to 2019). About the full investigation: An open-source, UMI-based TCR alpha and beta sequencing pipeline was applied to sorted naive and memory peripheral blood T cell subsets. Complete agreement was observed between the functional CMV T cell responses and the IgG serology results. RNA was DNase-treated and reverse transcribed with TCR constant-region primers, mostly using SuperScript III.

There are a few counts of this clonotype. What this receptor recognizes is not known. No much larger clone is present one base from it, and per-base qualities are unavailable. Library generation was performed with UMI-ligation and nested PCR. To cover both TRBC1 and TRBC2, the beta constant-region primer consisted of an equimolar mix of two oligonucleotides. Four rounds of PCR were used to amplify ligated cDNA, with nested alpha and beta constant-region primers being used together with the SP2 primer. T4 RNA ligase 1 ligated a single-stranded oligonucleotide carrying the SP2 primer and a 12-nucleotide UMI to the cDNA 3' end. Incubation of the ligation reaction was carried out at 16 degrees C for roughly 19-24 hours. PCR2 was usually performed as a SYBR Green qPCR and halted at a preset threshold so that over-amplification would not occur. All purifications after the first were performed with Agencourt AMPure XP magnetic beads. Library quantification was done by Qubit, followed by a TapeStation check on which the main peak was expected at around 650 bp. Pooled libraries were sequenced on an Illumina MiSeq using v2 2x251 paired-end kits, and typically about 0.9-2.1 million reads were obtained per sample. Libraries were pooled at about 3.7 nM per sample, and roughly 4.5-8% PhiX was added to improve cluster recognition. The source study handled its data this way. Decombinator assigned V and J genes to Demultiplexor-processed FASTQ reads by tag matching, allowing a single base-pair mismatch. By using UMIs, Collapsinator corrected both sequencing errors and the frequency errors caused by PCR heterogeneity. CDR3Translator translated TCRs and extracted CDR3s from the conserved cysteine to the FGXG phenylalanine, flagging non-productive sequences. Gini, Shannon entropy and inverse Simpson indices were calculated on repertoires that had been subsampled to equal numbers of UMI-defined TCRs. Within the linear range, a power law was fitted by maximum likelihood to the distributions of clonotype abundance. For one naive CD8 sample, the pipeline and MIGEC produced similar UMI counts, unique TCR numbers and clonal distributions. One analysis removed from the naive repertoire any naive TCRs that were also found in any memory subset from the same donor. Repertoires were searched for roughly 7,300 CMV-associated CDR3 sequences compiled from VDJdb and a published dataset. The raw public reads went through TCRdb reprocessing: fastp at Q25, MiXCR clone calling, in-frame beta chains kept. Rows matching on CDR3 protein sequence are summarized as one entry with the most common DNA and genes. Clone size and V and J calls follow TCRdb, not the original study. For this sample there are over 130,000 distinct CDR3 sequences; approximately 20% appear just once. Approximately 0.58% of the sample is taken by the ten largest.

Study-level results and caveats: Following error correction, more than 95% of naive TCR sequences occurred only once, which made naive abundance distributions much steeper than those of memory subsets. In both CD4 and CD8 cells, going from naive through CM, EM and EMRA, the Gini index went up while Shannon and inverse Simpson diversity went down. RNA-based TCR counts may be affected by expression changes linked to T cell activation and differentiation. Naive repertoires, especially CD8, contained a few larger clonotypes, possibly memory cells re-expressing CD45RA. The abundance of TCRs followed a power law with an exponent that differed between naive and memory subsets yet stayed consistent across the three individuals. Single alpha or beta chain sequences, rather than paired alpha/beta receptors, were used to define clonotypes. The repertoire findings for the naive and memory subsets could not be validated, as no ground truth was available.

The CDR3, from cysteine to phenylalanine, totals 11 residues. The CDR3 DNA has 33 bases and is translated from base 1. The germline V gene yields SGHVS for CDR1 and FNYEAQ for CDR2. TCR alpha and beta chain libraries were amplified separately from the second PCR step onward. The CMV status of each donor was determined by measuring IFNgamma production from CD4+ T cells after fresh PBMCs had been stimulated overnight with CMV viral lysate. Using Miltenyi beads, CD4 T cells were first positively selected, and CD8 T cells were then positively selected from the CD4-negative fraction. Cells stained for CD3, CD4, CD8, CD45RA, CD27 and a live/dead dye were sorted on a BD Aria II into four subsets by CD45RA and CD27. Three healthy volunteers provided blood, and each donor's sample was split into CD4 and CD8 T cells and then further divided into four differentiation subsets. About 120 ml of peripheral blood was drawn per donor, and PBMC were isolated by Ficoll-Paque PLUS density-gradient centrifugation. Sorted cells were lysed in RLT buffer, and RNA was extracted with a Qiagen RNeasy kit and stored at -80°C.

Recombination connected TRBV7-6 to TRBJ2-2; the best D guess is TRBD1, with 6 bases matching. The specimen was naive CD8+ T cells from blood. The label giving this sample's cell subset or site can be read as: naive T cells, CD45RA high CD27+. The sequence came from a human donor in good health. This receptor carries the CDR3 CATGSAGELFF. The nucleotide sequence reads TGTGCGACAGGCTCCGCCGGGGAGCTGTTTTTT.